The source of this TCR beta chain is a study of CD8 T cells in Susac syndrome (dated by TCRdb to the late 2010s). Notes on the research overall: Of the Susac syndrome patients who were sequenced, about six had clinically active disease and fewer than ten were in clinical remission. The study compared CD8+ T cell repertoire clonality among about a dozen healthy donors, 14 Susac syndrome patients and some 16 multiple sclerosis patients. Susac syndrome patients were therapy-naive, on corticosteroids (some also receiving IVIg), or on IVIg alone at blood withdrawal. The study used repertoire sequencing to test whether antigen drove CD8+ T cell activation and differentiation in Susac syndrome. Study-level results and caveats: The number of individuals in the TCR sequencing and HLA analysis was acknowledged as relatively small. Susac syndrome CD8+ repertoires showed clonal expansion, highest in CD8+ TEMRA cells and greater in clinically active than remitting patients. Looking at Susac-specific public clones, the researchers identified approximately 15 in the total CD8+ repertoire and five in the CD8+ TEMRA repertoire.

RNA was extracted using the RNeasy kit, and about 0.45 to 1 ug of the RNA was reverse transcribed with random hexamers. The immunoSEQ multiplex PCR assay, which covers 54 Vbeta and 13 Jbeta segments, was used to amplify TCR beta CDR3 regions. To correct PCR amplification bias, a synthetic template baseline was used for both primer optimization and computational correction. As for how the authors treated the data: Only productive sequences were kept, with reads annotated to V, D and J genes according to IMGT and analyzed in immunoSEQ Analyzer. Clonality was computed as one minus Shannon entropy normalized by log2 of the number of productive unique sequences. For each patient and control, public and private clones were evaluated within the 100 most prevalent clones. A clone was defined as Susac-specific if it was absent from the healthy and MS cohorts, from some 1,100 published viral clones and from other ImmuneACCESS disease sequences. Starting from the raw public reads, TCRdb applied fastp trimming at Q25, assembled clones with MiXCR and retained in-frame beta chains. Rows with a matching CDR3 protein are joined into one entry that keeps the most common DNA and genes. TCRdb's processing, not the study's, gives the V and J calls here. The sample table holds around 200,000 distinct CDR3 sequences, of which roughly 94% were seen once. In total, the top ten clones hold 0.16% of the sample.

Here V drops 3 bases and J drops 2 bases, and the junction holds 5 bases not matched to any gene. The CDR3 sequence holds 14 residues, the cysteine and phenylalanine included. Only the CDR3 portion is preserved as DNA: 42 bases, with reading frame beginning at the first base. CDR1 and CDR2 were assigned from the germline V gene (reference sequence) as DFQATT and SNEGSKA. This clonotype was observed a single time. Its antigen is currently not known. The record has no base qualities; no much larger clone is one base away. A lone read is weak support. Peripheral blood CD8+ and CD4+ T cells from healthy donors, Susac syndrome patients and multiple sclerosis patients were profiled using high-throughput TCR beta sequencing. The Susac syndrome patients fulfilled recently defined diagnostic criteria for either definite or probable disease. CD8+ TEMRA cells were enriched by FACS, while bulk CD8+ and CD4+ T cells were purified by magnetic negative isolation. Blood was collected in EDTA tubes and processed within 24 hours, with PBMCs isolated through density gradient centrifugation. PBMCs destined for TCR sequencing were cryopreserved in liquid nitrogen and later thawed in a 37 °C water bath. Purity of sorted or isolated CD4+, CD8+ and CD8+ TEMRA cells was at least 90%.

The specimen was CD8+ T cells from PBMCs. The source of this sequence is a human donor with Susac syndrome. The V and J genes are TRBV20-1 and TRBJ2-5; TRBD2 matches 8 bases in the middle. The CDR3: CSASTSGTQETQYF. The DNA sequence reads TGCAGTGCTAGTACTAGCGGAACGCAAGAGACCCAGTACTTC.